A selection of T cell receptor beta chains follows, all from one sample in a study of T cell repertoires in cytomegalovirus infection. The antigens for these receptors are not known. MiXCR, applied by TCRdb to the reads, yields one record per CDR3 protein. Among about 830,000 distinct CDR3 sequences listed, over 25% were seen once. Source: cultured CD8+ T cells from PBMCs, taken from culture after CMV antigen stimulation. All receptors come from a human donor in good health (CMV status not recorded). Some clones in this sample may be carry-over from other donors' samples. CDR3s include the opening cysteine and the closing phenylalanine or tryptophan. D genes are given only for firm matches. Some rows have no size entry. The others give once, few or many, or a class for an expanded clone.

j_gene | d_gene | v_gene | abundance | CDR3nt | CDR3aa
TRBJ2-1 | TRBD1 | TRBV5-6 | few | TGTGCCAGCAGCCCCCATCCGCCGGGACAGGGGATGAATGAGCAGTTCTTC | CASSPHPPGQGMNEQFF
TRBJ2-1 | TRBD1 | TRBV5-8 | - | TGTGCCAACAGCCCCTCGGCCTGGGGGACAGTTTACAATGAGCAGTTCTTC | CANSPSAWGTVYNEQFF
TRBJ2-7 | TRBD2 | TRBV7-8 | - | TGTGCCAGCAACAACCTAGCGGGGGGGTTTTACGAGCAGTACTTC | CASNNLAGGFYEQYF
TRBJ2-3 | - | TRBV7-8 | many | TGTGCCAGCAGCTTAGCGGGGGGCACCCATACGCAGTATTTT | CASSLAGGTHTQYF
TRBJ2-3 | - | TRBV7-6 | many | TGTGCCAGCAGCTCTCCGGAGTTTCTGGATACGCAGTATTTT | CASSSPEFLDTQYF
TRBJ2-5 | TRBD1 | TRBV6-8 | - | TGTGCCAGCAGTTATCCGGACAGGGACCAAGAGACCCAGTACTTC | CASSYPDRDQETQYF
TRBJ2-2 | - | TRBV7-8 | - | TGTGCCAGCAGCATTAGGTTCGCCGGGGAGCTGTTTTTT | CASSIRFAGELFF
TRBJ1-5 | - | TRBV6-1 | - | TGTGCCAGCAGTGAAATTGGTTACAGTAGCAATCAGCCCCAGCATTTT | CASSEIGYSSNQPQHF
TRBJ2-5 | - | TRBV3-1 | - | TGTGCCAGCGAATGGAGTTTAGCTGAGACCCAGTACTTC | CASEWSLAETQYF
TRBJ2-3 | - | TRBV7-2 | many | TGTGCCAGCAGCGCAGCATCCTCCCGCGCGGATACGCAGTATTTT | CASSAASSRADTQYF
TRBJ1-2 | - | TRBV27 | - | TGTGCCACCAGGCAGTCTGTGAACTATGGCTACACCTTC | CATRQSVNYGYTF
TRBJ2-1 | TRBD2 | TRBV7-9 | - | TGTGCCAGCAGTGCCGGGACTAGCGATTCCTACAATGAGCAGTTCTTC | CASSAGTSDSYNEQFF
TRBJ1-1 | - | TRBV28 | - | TGTGCCAGCAGATCCCGACCGTTCACTGAAGCTTTCTTT | CASRSRPFTEAFF
TRBJ2-1 | - | TRBV28 | - | TGTGCCAGCACCTTCGGGGGCTCCTACAATGAGCAGTTCTTC | CASTFGGSYNEQFF
TRBJ2-3 | - | TRBV7-9 | few | TGTGCCAGCAGCTTAGATTCCGTCACAGATACGCAGTATTTT | CASSLDSVTDTQYF